These 22 T cell receptor beta chains came from one sample sequenced in a study of vaccination and CD4 T cells after COVID-19. The sample's time point: late sampling 161 to 241 days after vaccination in a few convalescent patients. Sample treatment: approximately 11-day PBMC culture with coronavirus spike peptide pools or control peptides (ViraFEST assay). The Oncomine TCR Beta short-read assay sequenced DNA from cultured CD4+ T cells. TCRdb reprocessed the PCR reads via MiXCR and lists one record per CDR3 protein. Counted here are 20,000 to 25,000 distinct CDR3 sequences, more than 45% occurring once; the ten biggest clones make up approximately 13%. No antigen has been identified for these receptors. The sequencing here drew on CD4+ T cells from blood, cultured in vitro, taken about 7 months after SARS-CoV-2 vaccination. Receptors originate from a human donor who had recovered from COVID-19.

V is TRBV7-9 and J is TRBJ2-7; a weak D match, TRBD1 (5 bases). Trimming left V 4 bases short and J 6 bases short, with 7 bases between. This CDR3 has 11 amino acids. Germline V lookup: CDR1 SEHNR, CDR2 FQNEAQ (reference sequence). The CDR3 region has the DNA TGTGCCAGCAGCTCAGGGATCGAGCAGTACTTC. It specifies CASSSGIEQYF.

This clonotype was recorded many times. The CDR3 DNA reads as TGTGCCAGCGGCGACAGGGGCGGGTTCACGACCCAGTACTTC. It yields the protein CASGDRGGFTTQYF. The J gene is TRBJ2-5, the V gene TRBV7-8, with 8 bases matching TRBD1. CDR1 SGHVS and CDR2 FQNEAQ come from the germline V gene. The CDR3 spans 14 residues. Trimming removed 8 bases from V and 7 bases from J; junction bases left unmatched: 12.

The V call is TRBV10-3, the J call TRBJ1-6; D possibly corresponds to TRBD1 (5 bases). V shed 0 bases and J shed 8 bases, with 14 bases lying between them. The V gene's germline CDR1 is ENHRY and CDR2 SYGVKD. This CDR3 contains 16 residues. The CDR3 bases are TGTGCCATCAGTGAGTCACCAGGGAAGAGGGATTCACCCCTCCACTTT. Amino acid sequence: CAISESPGKRDSPLHF.

This clonotype has only a few counts. The genes are TRBV7-9 and TRBJ1-5, with D perhaps TRBD1 (5 bases). V lost 5 bases to trimming and J lost 2 bases, with 10 bases between them. The CDR3 has 14 residues. CDR1 and CDR2 from the germline V gene are SEHNR and FQNEAQ (reference sequence). The CDR3 coding sequence is TGTGCCAGCAGCAACGTGGGGGGCAATCAGCCCCAGCATTTT. This translates into CASSNVGGNQPQHF.

The gene calls are TRBV29-1 and TRBJ2-5; D is undetermined. Trimming left V 1 base short and J 3 bases short, with 6 bases between. From germline, CDR1 is SQVTM and CDR2 ANQGSEA. The CDR3 loop spans 12 amino acids. Written as DNA, the CDR3 is TGCAGCGTTGAAGGGCAGGAAGAGACCCAGTACTTC. Translating it yields CSVEGQEETQYF.

The J gene is TRBJ2-2, the V gene TRBV7-6; D is uncertain. The CDR3 loop spans 14 amino acids. The germline V gene encodes CDR1 SGHVS and CDR2 FNYEAQ. The V end was cut by 4 bases, the J end by 0 bases, with 6 bases between. The CDR3 loop reads CASSSTTNTGELFF. Here the CDR3 DNA reads TGTGCCAGCAGCTCCACTACGAACACCGGGGAGCTGTTTTTT. The full variable domain, with the rest looked up from reference TRBV7-6 and TRBJ2-2, is GAGVSQSPRYKVTKRGQDVALRCDPISGHVSLYWYRQALGQGPEFLTYFNYEAQQDKSGLPNDRFSAERPEGSISTLTIQRTEQRDSAMYRCASSSTTNTGELFFGEGSRLTVL.

The chain couples TRBV6-5 to TRBJ1-1, with D perhaps matching TRBD1 (5 bases). The germline gives CDR1 MNHEY, CDR2 SVGAGI. This CDR3 comprises 14 residues. V was trimmed by 2 bases and J by 4 bases, leaving 11 bases between them. CDR3 loop: CASSYGPGFTEAFF. DNA for the CDR3: TGTGCCAGCAGTTACGGTCCAGGGTTCACTGAAGCTTTCTTT.

V usage is TRBV7-2 and J usage is TRBJ2-1; 7 nucleotides align to TRBD1. The ends lost 1 base at V and 8 bases at J; junction bases unmatched: 8. The CDR3 extends over 15 amino acids. Germline V gene sequence: CDR1 SGHTA, CDR2 FQGNSA. This chain's CDR3 is CASSLVGAGGDEQFF. DNA for the CDR3: TGTGCCAGCAGCTTAGTTGGGGCAGGGGGAGATGAGCAGTTCTTC.

The V gene is TRBV20-1, the J gene TRBJ2-7; unclear D gene. The CDR3 loop spans 14 amino acids. Germline-derived CDR1 and CDR2 are DFQATT and SNEGSKA (reference sequence). V was shortened by 3 bases and J by 0 bases, with 12 bases between the two germline ends. The chain's CDR3 is CSASIKAGSYEQYF. The DNA of the CDR3 is TGCAGTGCTAGTATAAAGGCCGGCTCCTACGAGCAGTACTTC.

In its sample, this clonotype was seen once. The CDR3 sequence: CASSSSFGTQYF. The CDR3 bases are TGTGCCAGCAGCTCCTCTTTCGGGACCCAGTACTTC. The chain recombines TRBV7-6 with TRBJ2-5, with D uncertain. Germline V gene lookup returns CDR1 SGHVS and CDR2 FNYEAQ. V dropped 4 bases and J dropped 7 bases, with 10 bases sitting between them. This CDR3 is 12 amino acids long.

This clonotype was counted between two and nine times. This chain joins TRBV15 and TRBJ1-5, with D possibly TRBD1 on 6 matching bases. From germline, CDR1 is LNHNV and CDR2 YYDKDF (reference sequence). Trimming cost V 8 bases and J 0 bases, with 14 bases left between them. This CDR3 has 15 amino acids. The CDR3 reads CATRRGGYSNQPQHF. CDR3 nucleotide sequence: TGTGCCACCCGACGGGGGGGCTATAGCAATCAGCCCCAGCATTTT. Together with reference TRBV15 and TRBJ1-5, the CDR3 gives the full variable domain: DAMVIQNPRYQVTQFGKPVTLSCSQTLNHNVMYWYQQKSSQAPKLLFHYYDKDFNNEADTPDNFQSRRPNTSFCFLDIRSPGLGDTAMYLCATRRGGYSNQPQHFGDGTRLSIL.

This chain connects TRBV7-9 to TRBJ2-7; D is unclear. CDR1 and CDR2 from the germline V gene are SEHNR and FQNEAQ (reference sequence). Between the trimmed V and J ends, which lost 5 bases and 2 bases, there was a span of 10 bases. This CDR3 has 13 amino acids. CDR3 sequence (DNA): TGTGCCAGCAGCAGGACGGATACCTACGAGCAGTACTTC. It is translated as CASSRTDTYEQYF.

The sample holds one count of this clonotype. The V gene is TRBV7-2, the J gene TRBJ2-3, with D uncertain. Germline lookup yields CDR1 SGHTA and CDR2 FQGNSA. Trimming took 2 bases from V and 5 from J, leaving 11 bases between them. CDR3 length equals 14 residues. The DNA of the CDR3 is TGTGCCAGCAGCTTAAGGTTACGGAGAGATACGCAGTATTTT. Translated: CASSLRLRRDTQYF.

This clonotype was counted a few times. This chain joins TRBV7-2 and TRBJ2-5, with 9 bases that match TRBD1. The ends lost 4 bases at V and 4 bases at J; junction bases unmatched: 4. Germline CDR1 SGHTA, CDR2 FQGNSA. CDR3 length: 14 amino acids. This CDR3 reads CASSYTGGAETQYF. The CDR3 region has the DNA TGTGCCAGCAGCTATACAGGGGGCGCAGAGACCCAGTACTTC.

This clonotype came up a few times. This sequence joins TRBV20-1 and TRBJ1-2, with D perhaps matching TRBD1 (6 bases). Trimming cost V 5 bases and J 8 bases, with 15 bases left between them. Germline loops: CDR1 DFQATT, CDR2 SNEGSKA (reference sequence). The CDR3 loop spans 12 amino acids. The CDR3 DNA follows: TGCAGTGCTGGGGCGGGGGCGGCGGGCTACACCTTC. Residues: CSAGAGAAGYTF.

The chain carries TRBV20-1 and TRBJ2-7; TRBD2 agrees at 9 bases. V lost 6 bases to trimming and J lost 5 bases; unmatched junction nucleotides: 11. The germline gives CDR1 DFQATT, CDR2 SNEGSKA (reference sequence). The CDR3 length is 14 residues. CDR3 protein: CSAARRGGGDEQYF. In DNA, the CDR3 is TGCAGTGCCGCACGGCGGGGGGGCGGCGACGAGCAGTACTTC.

The chain is built from TRBV7-2 and TRBJ2-1; the D call may be TRBD1 or TRBD2 (6 bases each). This CDR3 spans 14 amino acids. Between the trimmed V and J ends, which lost 3 bases and 10 bases, there was a span of 16 bases. CDR1 is SGHTA, CDR2 FQGNSA, per germline. CDR3 region: CASSFVEAGTEQFF. CDR3 nucleotide sequence: TGTGCCAGCAGCTTCGTCGAGGCGGGGACAGAGCAGTTCTTC.

The chain carries TRBV6-1 and TRBJ2-7; 9 nucleotides agree with TRBD1. Germline V gene lookup returns CDR1 MNHNS and CDR2 SASEGT. Germline trimming cut 1 base from V and 2 bases from J; bases unmatched to any gene: 3. CDR3 length: 15 residues. The CDR3 nucleotides are TGTGCCAGCAGTGAAGGGGACAGGGAGGCCTACGAGCAGTACTTC. Translating it yields CASSEGDREAYEQYF.

The gene calls are TRBV27 and TRBJ2-7; 14 nucleotides line up with TRBD2. Germline-derived CDR1 and CDR2 are MNHEY and SMNVEV (reference sequence). This CDR3 region has 18 residues. V was pared by 5 bases and J by 3 bases, with 12 bases of the junction left unmatched. CDR3 nucleotides: TGTGCCAGCAGTCCGGCGGGACTAGCGGGAGAAAGGGGCTACGAGCAGTACTTC. Translated: CASSPAGLAGERGYEQYF.

The chain carries TRBV20-1 and TRBJ2-5, with 7 positions matching TRBD2. V dropped 0 bases and J dropped 7; count of bases not matched to a gene: 5. Germline assignment: CDR1 DFQATT and CDR2 SNEGSKA (reference sequence). The CDR3 is 13 residues long. The CDR3 protein is CSAREGRVGTQYF. As DNA, the CDR3 is TGCAGTGCTAGAGAGGGGAGGGTAGGGACCCAGTACTTC.

The chain employs TRBV10-3 and TRBJ2-1, with a possible D match to TRBD2 (5 bases). This CDR3 spans 17 amino acids. Trimming removed 0 bases at V and 1 base at J, with 13 bases between. Germline V gene sequence: CDR1 ENHRY, CDR2 SYGVKD. The CDR3 loop is CAISESWTGGSYNEQFF. CDR3 bases: TGTGCCATCAGTGAGTCGTGGACCGGCGGGTCCTACAATGAGCAGTTCTTC.

The chain employs TRBV20-1 and TRBJ2-1; D unresolved. Trimming left V 5 bases short and J 0 bases short, with 11 bases between. The CDR3 totals 14 residues. Germline assignment: CDR1 DFQATT and CDR2 SNEGSKA (reference sequence). The DNA for the CDR3 is TGCAGTGCTGCCGACGCGAGCTCCTACAATGAGCAGTTCTTC. This sequence encodes CSAADASSYNEQFF.